This T cell receptor beta chain was identified during a study of cytomegalovirus exposure and HLA in healthy donors. General study findings and limits: A link between a missense DCLRE1C variant and TCR beta V- and J-gene trimming emerged from a later analysis.

The length of the CDR3 is 14 residues. Trimming removed 2 bases from V and 5 bases from J, with 11 bases in between. Germline-derived CDR1 and CDR2 are SGHTA and FQGTGA. The primer mix had 60 Vbeta and 13 Jbeta primers. Under the authors' procedure: Unique TCR beta chains totaled 65 million to 95 million in a later count, with roughly 12 million of them shared. The table came from immunoSEQ multiplex PCR; TCRdb's copy has only in-frame clones and leaves some out. Clone size and V and J calls were adopted from that table, with D and trimming inferred from the DNA. The sample includes about 97,000 clones, roughly four fifths of them seen just once. As to this clone: Antigen specificity is unknown.

The receptor was isolated from a male donor in good health and CMV-seropositive. Sequenced material: PBMCs. The chain uses TRBV7-3 and TRBJ2-3; D perhaps matches TRBD2 (5 bases). This chain's CDR3 is CASSLAGVKDTQYF. The CDR3 DNA reads as TGTGCCAGCAGCTTAGCCGGGGTGAAAGATACGCAGTATTTT.